This TCR beta chain came from a study of T cell clonality in common variable immunodeficiency. Study conclusions and caveats: Patient heterogeneity in the CVID cohort limited correlations between repertoire features and clinical complications. TCRbeta clonality was increased in CVID versus healthy controls. What drives increased CVID clonality needs T cell subpopulation sequencing. Fewer deletions and N-nucleotide insertions were reportedly seen in common variable immunodeficiency TCR beta sequences.

Some clones are missing from TCRdb's copy, which holds only in-frame ones; the method was immunoSEQ multiplex PCR. This sample comprises 40,000 to 45,000 clones, none seen once only. This clone was found many times. The target antigen is unknown. The read comes to an end 3 residues before the CDR3 does, leaving the germline J gene to fill in the end. V shed 3 bases and J shed 3 bases, with 8 bases lying between them. Per the germline V gene, CDR1 is SEHNR and CDR2 is FQNEAQ (reference sequence). The CDR3 sequence is 13 residues long. This sequence joins TRBV7-9 and TRBJ1-2; D remains ambiguous. The clonotype originates from a person aged 18-70 years in good health. The specimen sequenced was peripheral blood mononuclear cells. The sequenced CDR3 bases are TGTGCCAGCAGCTTGGCAGGTTACTATGGC. As protein: CASSLAGYYG. From start to end, the CDR3 is CASSLAGYYGYTF.